This T cell receptor (beta chain) came from a study of Ad26.COV2.S vaccination and SARS-CoV-2 variants. Study findings and constraints: Breadth of non-spike TCRs did not differ between vaccinees and placebo recipients. Vaccine recipients surpassed placebo recipients in spike-specific TCR breadth.

Treatment here: approximately 18 received Ad26.COV2.S at low or high dose, single or two shots; 5 received placebo; per-sample allocation not given. Samples analyzed were those drawn on day 63 after the first vaccine or placebo injection. TCRdb's copy holds only in-frame clones and misses some; the assay was immunoSEQ multiplex PCR. The data contain around 300,000 clones, around 89% of them singletons. Points on this clone: Its antigen is unknown.

The material sequenced was peripheral blood, taken in a trial of Ad26.COV2.S vaccine versus placebo. The origin of this receptor is a person between 18 and 65 years old who received the Ad26.COV2.S COVID-19 vaccine or a placebo.

CDR3: CASSYLAGSGESTDTQYF. CDR3 bases: TGTGCCAGCAGTTACCTGGCGGGTAGCGGGGAAAGCACAGATACGCAGTATTTT. The chain joins TRBV6-2 or TRBV6-3 to TRBJ2-3; 8 bases match TRBD2. Losses at the gene ends were 2 bases for V and 0 bases for J; bases not matched to a gene: 10. Germline loops: CDR1 MNHEY, CDR2 SVGEGT. This CDR3 comprises 18 residues.